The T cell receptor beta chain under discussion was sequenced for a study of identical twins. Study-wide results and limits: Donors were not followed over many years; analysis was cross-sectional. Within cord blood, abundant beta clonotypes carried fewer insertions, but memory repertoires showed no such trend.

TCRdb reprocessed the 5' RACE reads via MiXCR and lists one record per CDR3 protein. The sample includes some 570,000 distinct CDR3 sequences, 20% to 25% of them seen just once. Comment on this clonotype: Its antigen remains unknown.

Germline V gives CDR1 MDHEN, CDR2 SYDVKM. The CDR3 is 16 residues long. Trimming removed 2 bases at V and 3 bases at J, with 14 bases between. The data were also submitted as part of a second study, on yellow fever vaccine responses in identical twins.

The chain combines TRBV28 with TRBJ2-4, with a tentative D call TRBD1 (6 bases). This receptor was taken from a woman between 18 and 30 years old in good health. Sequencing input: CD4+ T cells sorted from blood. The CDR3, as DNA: TGTGCCAGCAGTTTAGTGGGGGCTGAAGTCAAAAACATTCAGTACTTC. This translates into CASSLVGAEVKNIQYF. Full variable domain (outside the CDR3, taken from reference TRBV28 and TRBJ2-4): DVKVTQSSRYLVKRTGEKVFLECVQDMDHENMFWYRQDPGLGLRLIYFSYDVKMKEKGDIPEGYSVSREKKERFSLILESASTNQTSMYLCASSLVGAEVKNIQYFGAGTRLSVL.